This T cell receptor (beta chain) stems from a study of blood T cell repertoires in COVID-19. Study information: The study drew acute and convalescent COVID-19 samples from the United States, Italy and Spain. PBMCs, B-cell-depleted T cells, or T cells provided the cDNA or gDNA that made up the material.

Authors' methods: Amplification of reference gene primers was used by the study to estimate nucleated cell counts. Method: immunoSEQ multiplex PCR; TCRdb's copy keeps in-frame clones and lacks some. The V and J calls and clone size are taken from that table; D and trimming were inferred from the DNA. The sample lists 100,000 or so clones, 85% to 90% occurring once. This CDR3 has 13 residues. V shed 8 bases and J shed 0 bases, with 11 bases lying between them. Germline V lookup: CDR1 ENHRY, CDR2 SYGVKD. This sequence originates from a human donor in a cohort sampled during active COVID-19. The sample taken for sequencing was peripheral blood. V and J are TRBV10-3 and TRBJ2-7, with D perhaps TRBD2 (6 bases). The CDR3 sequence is CAILASSSYEQYF. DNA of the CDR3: TGTGCCATCCTAGCGTCGAGCTCCTACGAGCAGTACTTC.